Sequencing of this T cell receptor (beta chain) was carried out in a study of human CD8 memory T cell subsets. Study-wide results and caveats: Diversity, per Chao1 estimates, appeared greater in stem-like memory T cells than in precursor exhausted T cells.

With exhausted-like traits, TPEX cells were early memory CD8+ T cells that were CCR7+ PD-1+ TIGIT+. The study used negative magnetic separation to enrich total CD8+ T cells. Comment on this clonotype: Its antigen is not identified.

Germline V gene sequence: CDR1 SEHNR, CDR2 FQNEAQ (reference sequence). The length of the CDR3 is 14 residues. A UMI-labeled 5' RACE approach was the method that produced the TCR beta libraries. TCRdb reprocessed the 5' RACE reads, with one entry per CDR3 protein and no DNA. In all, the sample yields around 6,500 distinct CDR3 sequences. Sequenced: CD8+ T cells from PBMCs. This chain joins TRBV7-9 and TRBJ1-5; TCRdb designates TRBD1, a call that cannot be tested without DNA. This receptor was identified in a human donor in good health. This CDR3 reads CASSLDTDNQPQHF.